The sample holds a few counts of the clone carrying this T cell receptor (beta chain). Using RNA transcripts as the source, TCR beta CDR3 regions were amplified. HTBI primers drove first-round RT-PCR of the TCR CDR3. A single record per CDR3 protein comes from TCRdb applying MiXCR to the multiplex PCR reads. The sample includes 600,000 to 700,000 distinct CDR3 sequences, 14% to 15% seen only once; the top ten take roughly 4.5%. This sample is part of a study of T cells in Graves' hyperthyroidism and ophthalmopathy. The sample comprised blood. The source of this sequence is a woman aged 40 to 55 with Graves' ophthalmopathy.

The CDR3 nucleotides are TGTGCCAGCACCCAGCTAGGCGGGCAATGGCCTTTTTCCTACGAGCAGTACTTC. Its translation is CASTQLGGQWPFSYEQYF. V gene TRBV18 combines with J gene TRBJ2-7; D perhaps matches TRBD2 (5 bases). Deletions cut 8 bases from V and 1 base from J, with 27 bases between. The CDR3 runs 18 residues. Germline CDR1 KGHSH, CDR2 LQKENI.